In this sample, the clone carrying this T cell receptor (beta chain) turned up once. The table came from immunoSEQ multiplex PCR; TCRdb's copy has only in-frame clones and leaves some out. Of about 62,000 clones in the sample, 85% to 90% were seen once. The CDR3 contains 14 residues. V lost 3 bases to trimming and J lost 4 bases, with 12 bases between them. The V gene's germline CDR1 is LNHDA and CDR2 SQIVND (reference sequence). Enrolment of Seattle patients took place during active infection, and they were followed longitudinally. This sample was included in a study of blood T cell repertoires in COVID-19. On the study more broadly: The samples span acute and convalescent COVID-19 from the United States, Italy and Spain.

The material sequenced was peripheral blood. The chain links TRBV19 to TRBJ1-2; weak D call: TRBD1 (5 bases). The receptor was isolated from a woman aged 60-75 years with COVID-19, enrolled during active disease. This CDR3 reads CASSMGLHPYGYTF. CDR3 coding DNA: TGTGCCAGTAGTATGGGACTGCACCCCTATGGCTACACCTTC.